Following are 29 T cell receptor beta chains from one sample sequenced in a study of blood T cell repertoires in COVID-19. Assay: immunoSEQ multiplex PCR; the TCRdb copy retains only in-frame clones and omits some. The table shows 220,000 or so clones, with around 88% occurring only once. The sample was PBMCs or T cells enriched from blood (not recorded which). All receptors derive from a woman in her fifties or sixties with acute COVID-19.

This chain uses TRBV3-1 (or the pseudogene TRBV3-2) with TRBJ2-4; 8 nucleotides match TRBD2. Per the germline V gene, CDR1 is LGHDT and CDR2 is YNNKEL (reference sequence). The length of the CDR3 is 14 residues. The V gene end was trimmed by 9 bases and the J gene end by 0 bases; junction bases not matched to a gene: 4. CDR3 protein: CARLAGLAKNIQYF. The CDR3 DNA reads TGTGCCAGGCTAGCGGGTTTAGCCAAAAACATTCAGTACTTC.

V and J are TRBV5-4 and TRBJ2-3; 9 nucleotides line up with TRBD2. The germline CDR1 and CDR2 sequences are SGHNT and YYREEE (reference sequence). This CDR3 contains 15 residues. The J segment lost 2 bases and the V segment lost 4 bases, leaving 5 bases of the junction unmatched. The DNA for the CDR3 is TGTGCCAGCAGCCCGGGACTAGCCTTCACAGATACGCAGTATTTT. Translating it yields CASSPGLAFTDTQYF.

The V call is TRBV19, the J call TRBJ2-1; TRBD2 aligns across 7 bases. CDR3 length equals 18 residues. J was trimmed by 3 bases and V by 3 bases; bases with no gene match: 14. Per the germline V gene, CDR1 is LNHDA and CDR2 is SQIVND (reference sequence). The CDR3 bases are TGTGCCAGTAGTATTATGGCGGGAGAGGCCTACTTCTACAATGAGCAGTTCTTC. Its protein product is CASSIMAGEAYFYNEQFF. The full variable domain, its missing parts supplied by reference TRBV19 and TRBJ2-1, is DGGITQSPKYLFRKEGQNVTLSCEQNLNHDAMYWYRQDPGQGLRLIYYSQIVNDFQKGDIAEGYSVSREKKESFPLTVTSAQKNPTAFYLCASSIMAGEAYFYNEQFFGPGTRLTVL.

V is TRBV29-1 and J is TRBJ2-5, with 8 bases fitting TRBD2. CDR1 and CDR2 (germline): SQVTM, ANQGSEA. The CDR3 sequence is 13 residues long. V lost 8 bases, J lost 7 bases, and 12 bases stayed unmatched. The CDR3 DNA is TGCAGCTCCCGGACTAGCCTTGCGGGGACCCAGTACTTC. Its translation: CSSRTSLAGTQYF.

The chain links TRBV5-1 to TRBJ2-7; 7 nucleotides agree with TRBD1. CDR3 size: 16 residues. Germline V gene data show CDR1 as SGHRS and CDR2 as YFSETQ. The V and J ends lost 0 bases and 0 bases, in that order; junction bases with no gene match: 6. The CDR3 bases are TGCGCCAGCAGCTTGGTGTGGCAGGGGGACTCCTACGAGCAGTACTTC. Residues: CASSLVWQGDSYEQYF.

The V and J genes are TRBV28 and TRBJ2-7; D is possibly TRBD2 (6 bases). The germline CDR1 and CDR2 sequences are MDHEN and SYDVKM. The CDR3 is 15 residues long. The ends were cut back, 3 bases at V and 0 bases at J, with 12 bases in the middle. The CDR3 sequence is CASSFRGVSSYEQYF. CDR3 DNA sequence: TGTGCCAGCAGTTTTCGCGGGGTAAGCTCCTACGAGCAGTACTTC.

This chain joins TRBV6-5 and TRBJ2-2, with TRBD1 matching over 7 bases. Germline CDR1 is MNHEY and CDR2 is SVGAGI. The CDR3 runs to 14 residues. Unmatched junction bases numbered 4, after V lost 7 bases and J lost 2 bases. The CDR3 nucleotides read TGTGCCAGCACAGACAGGGCAAACACCGGGGAGCTGTTTTTT. Amino acid sequence: CASTDRANTGELFF.

This clone was observed a single time. J is TRBJ2-1 and V is TRBV5-8; 7 nucleotides line up with TRBD2. J lost 2 bases, V lost 2 bases, and 10 bases had no gene match. The germline CDR1 and CDR2 sequences are SGHTS and YDEGEE. CDR3 length: 17 amino acids. In DNA form, the CDR3 reads TGTGCCAGCAGCTTTGGGGACTACATAACGACCTACAATGAGCAGTTCTTC. This encodes CASSFGDYITTYNEQFF. Combining the CDR3 with reference TRBV5-8 and TRBJ2-1 gives the whole variable domain EAGVTQSPTHLIKTRGQQATLRCSPISGHTSVYWYQQALGLGLQFLLWYDEGEERNRGNFPPRFSGRQFPNYSSELNVNALELEDSALYLCASSFGDYITTYNEQFFGPGTRLTVL.

This chain connects TRBV13 to TRBJ1-1, with TRBD1 matching over 9 bases. The germline V gene has CDR1 PRHDT and CDR2 FYEKMQ (reference sequence). The CDR3 is made up of 13 amino acids. J lost 4 bases, V lost 7 bases, and 4 bases had no gene match. The CDR3 sequence: CASIRTGVTEAFF. CDR3 DNA sequence: TGTGCCAGCATAAGGACAGGGGTCACTGAAGCTTTCTTT.

In its sample, this clone was seen a few times. The chain has TRBV11-3 and TRBJ2-1, with TRBD2 identical over 13 bases. CDR3 size: 16 residues. Germline V gene data show CDR1 as SGHNT and CDR2 as YENEEA. With 5 bases clipped from V and 3 bases from J, the junction kept 4 bases outside the gene matches. CDR3 amino acids: CASSPGTSGVYNEQFF. DNA of the CDR3: TGTGCCAGCAGCCCCGGGACTAGCGGGGTCTACAATGAGCAGTTCTTC.

The chain is built from TRBV2 and TRBJ1-3; D is perhaps TRBD1 (6 bases). The CDR3 is made up of 14 amino acids. Per the germline V gene, CDR1 is SNHLY and CDR2 is FYNNEI. V lost 6 bases, J lost 1 base, and 10 bases lay in between. For the CDR3, the DNA is TGTGCCAGCAGGCCCGGGACATCTGGAAACACCATATATTTT. As protein: CASRPGTSGNTIYF.

The gene calls are TRBV28 and TRBJ1-2, with TRBD1 as a possible D gene (6 bases). Looked up from germline, CDR1 is MDHEN and CDR2 is SYDVKM. V was trimmed by 2 bases and J by 4 bases, leaving 20 bases between them. This CDR3 has 17 residues. The CDR3 loop reads CASSLNAGSLGGYGYTF. Here the CDR3 DNA reads TGTGCCAGCAGTTTAAACGCAGGGTCCCTAGGGGGCTATGGCTACACCTTC.

This sequence joins TRBV28 and TRBJ2-7, with TRBD2 identical over 7 bases. The CDR3 is made up of 14 amino acids. Trimming cost V 9 bases and J 1 base; bases outside gene matches: 9. CDR1 and CDR2 from the germline V gene are MDHEN and SYDVKM. The CDR3 sequence is CASGGAGHSYEQYF. The DNA for the CDR3 is TGTGCCAGTGGTGGAGCGGGGCATTCCTACGAGCAGTACTTC.

This chain uses TRBV5-4 with TRBJ1-4; 8 bases fit TRBD1. The CDR3 is 15 residues long. Looked up from germline, CDR1 is SGHNT and CDR2 is YYREEE (reference sequence). Trimming at V came to 0 bases and at J to 6 bases, leaving 4 bases not matched to a gene. CDR3 sequence reads: CASSLVGQGDEKLFF. CDR3 coding DNA: TGTGCCAGCAGCTTGGTAGGACAGGGTGATGAAAAACTGTTTTTT.

The chain is built from TRBV18 and TRBJ1-4; possibly TRBD1 for D (5 bases). The CDR3 is 15 residues long. Germline CDR1 reads KGHSH; CDR2 reads LQKENI. Trimming shortened V by 3 bases and J by 6 bases, and 14 bases separated the two germline ends. CDR3 residues: CASSPWGGTDEKLFF. The CDR3 DNA reads as TGTGCCAGCTCACCGTGGGGCGGGACCGATGAAAAACTGTTTTTT.

The rearrangement joins TRBV18 to TRBJ1-1, with 10 bases lining up with TRBD1. The CDR3 runs 14 residues. The J segment lost 4 bases and the V segment lost 4 bases, leaving 3 bases of the junction unmatched. Germline V gives CDR1 KGHSH, CDR2 LQKENI. The CDR3 region has the DNA TGTGCCAGCTCACTCGGACAGGGGGGCACTGAAGCTTTCTTT. It encodes CASSLGQGGTEAFF.

The rearrangement links TRBV16 to TRBJ1-5; D possibly corresponds to TRBD1 (5 bases). The CDR3 is made up of 14 amino acids. V was pared by 4 bases and J by 6 bases, with 13 bases between. CDR1 and CDR2 (germline): KGHSY, FQNENV. The CDR3 loop reads CASSPRDFFQPQHF. The CDR3 coding sequence is TGTGCCAGCAGCCCCCGGGACTTCTTTCAGCCCCAGCATTTT.

The chain joins TRBV7-6 to TRBJ1-1; 9 nucleotides line up with TRBD1. Germline lookup yields CDR1 SGHVS and CDR2 FNYEAQ. The CDR3 runs to 16 residues. With V trimmed by 5 bases and J by 3 bases, 10 bases remained unmatched. CDR3: CASSPYPRQGDTEAFF. The CDR3 DNA follows: TGTGCCAGCAGCCCTTACCCTCGACAGGGGGACACTGAAGCTTTCTTT. The entire variable domain, with the rest obtained from reference TRBV7-6 and TRBJ1-1, is as follows: GAGVSQSPRYKVTKRGQDVALRCDPISGHVSLYWYRQALGQGPEFLTYFNYEAQQDKSGLPNDRFSAERPEGSISTLTIQRTEQRDSAMYRCASSPYPRQGDTEAFFGQGTRLTVV.

The chain recombines TRBV30 with TRBJ2-7, with 7 positions matching TRBD2. The CDR3 loop spans 13 amino acids. CDR1 is GTSNPN, CDR2 SVGIG, per germline (reference sequence). V lost 0 bases, J lost 6 bases, and 5 bases stayed unmatched. The CDR3 bases are TGTGCCTGGAGTGTCGGGGGGTTGGGCGAGCAGTACTTC. It specifies CAWSVGGLGEQYF.

This clone was observed once. This chain connects TRBV3-1 (or the pseudogene TRBV3-2) to TRBJ2-3, with 10 bases fitting TRBD2. After removal of 4 bases from V and 8 bases from J, the junction contained 12 bases not matched to a gene. Per the germline V gene, CDR1 is LGHDT and CDR2 is YNNKEL (reference sequence). CDR3 length equals 16 residues. In DNA form, the CDR3 reads TGTGCCAGCAGCCGCCCCACTAGCGGGGTGGTGAGTACGCAGTATTTT. Its protein product is CASSRPTSGVVSTQYF.

The rearrangement joins TRBV7-8 to TRBJ1-2; TRBD1 might be the D (6 bases). The V and J ends lost 5 bases and 5 bases respectively, with 15 bases between them. In germline, CDR1 is SGHVS, CDR2 FQNEAQ. This CDR3 is 14 amino acids long. The DNA of the CDR3 is TGTGCCAGCAGCCACGCGAGACAGGAGTATGGCTACACCTTC. Amino acids: CASSHARQEYGYTF.

The gene calls are TRBV3-1 (or the pseudogene TRBV3-2) and TRBJ2-3; 9 nucleotides agree with TRBD2. Per germline, CDR1 LGHDT and CDR2 YNNKEL (reference sequence). The CDR3 loop spans 15 amino acids. V shed 5 bases and J 4 bases; nucleotides not matched to a gene: 7. CDR3 amino acids: CASSTRTSVSDTQYF. For the CDR3, the DNA is TGTGCCAGCAGCACTCGGACTAGCGTATCAGATACGCAGTATTTT.

V and J are TRBV14 and TRBJ2-3, with TRBD1 matching over 7 bases. CDR1 is SGHDN and CDR2 is FVKESK in the germline V gene. CDR3 length: 14 amino acids. The V segment lost 5 bases and the J segment 2 bases; nucleotides outside the gene matches: 4. The CDR3 DNA reads as TGTGCCAGCAGCGAAGGACAGGTCACAGATACGCAGTATTTT. Residues: CASSEGQVTDTQYF.

The chain employs TRBV9 and TRBJ2-1; D perhaps matches TRBD2 (6 bases). Deletions cut 3 bases from V and 7 bases from J, with 14 bases between. CDR1 is SGDLS, CDR2 YYNGEE, per germline. The length of the CDR3 is 14 residues. CDR3 in amino acids: CASSDRDFRNEQFF. The CDR3 DNA is TGTGCCAGCAGCGACCGGGACTTTAGGAATGAGCAGTTCTTC.

The CDR3 here is CASKLTSGHQETQYF. The DNA of the CDR3 is TGTGCCAGCAAGTTGACTAGCGGGCACCAAGAGACCCAGTACTTC. The chain combines TRBV27 with TRBJ2-5; 10 bases are shared with TRBD2. Germline V gene sequence: CDR1 MNHEY, CDR2 SMNVEV (reference sequence). Losses at the gene ends were 7 bases for V and 0 bases for J; bases not matched to a gene: 5. CDR3 length: 15 residues.

The chain links TRBV28 to TRBJ1-5; possibly TRBD1 for D (5 bases). V lost 9 bases and J lost 3, with 12 bases in between. Germline loops: CDR1 MDHEN, CDR2 SYDVKM. The CDR3 has 13 amino acids. CDR3 in amino acids: CASTRQINQPQHF. The DNA of the CDR3 is TGTGCCAGTACCCGACAGATCAATCAGCCCCAGCATTTT.

The V call is TRBV14, the J call TRBJ1-1; 10 bases map to TRBD1. CDR3 length equals 14 residues. The J segment lost 3 bases and the V segment lost 6 bases, leaving 4 bases of the junction unmatched. Germline lookup yields CDR1 SGHDN and CDR2 FVKESK. The CDR3, as DNA: TGTGCCAGCAGGACAGGGGGCCTTGACACTGAAGCTTTCTTT. Translated: CASRTGGLDTEAFF. The whole variable domain, remainder taken from reference TRBV14 and TRBJ1-1, is EAGVTQFPSHSVIEKGQTVTLRCDPISGHDNLYWYRRVMGKEIKFLLHFVKESKQDESGMPNNRFLAERTGGTYSTLKVQPAELEDSGVYFCASRTGGLDTEAFFGQGTRLTVV.

This clone was recorded once. In DNA form, the CDR3 reads TGTGCCAGCAGCTCGATTCCTTTGAGCTCCTACAATGAGCAGTTCTTC. It is translated as CASSSIPLSSYNEQFF. The rearrangement joins TRBV7-2 to TRBJ2-1; D remains unclear. CDR1 is SGHTA and CDR2 is FQGNSA in the germline V gene. Trimming cost V 4 bases and J 0 bases, with 13 bases left between them. CDR3 length equals 16 residues.

V is TRBV30 and J is TRBJ2-3; D call uncertain. The CDR3 is 14 amino acids. V dropped 0 bases and J dropped 4 bases, with 11 bases sitting between them. Germline assignment: CDR1 GTSNPN and CDR2 SVGIG (reference sequence). DNA for the CDR3: TGTGCCTGGAGTGTAATGTCCCGAGCAGATACGCAGTATTTT. Translation gives CAWSVMSRADTQYF. The full variable domain, in which reference TRBV30 and TRBJ2-3 provide the parts outside the CDR3, is SQTIHQWPATLVQPVGSPLSLECTVEGTSNPNLYWYRQAAGRGLQLLFYSVGIGQISSEVPQNLSASRPQDRQFILSSKKLLLSDSGFYLCAWSVMSRADTQYFGPGTRLTVL.